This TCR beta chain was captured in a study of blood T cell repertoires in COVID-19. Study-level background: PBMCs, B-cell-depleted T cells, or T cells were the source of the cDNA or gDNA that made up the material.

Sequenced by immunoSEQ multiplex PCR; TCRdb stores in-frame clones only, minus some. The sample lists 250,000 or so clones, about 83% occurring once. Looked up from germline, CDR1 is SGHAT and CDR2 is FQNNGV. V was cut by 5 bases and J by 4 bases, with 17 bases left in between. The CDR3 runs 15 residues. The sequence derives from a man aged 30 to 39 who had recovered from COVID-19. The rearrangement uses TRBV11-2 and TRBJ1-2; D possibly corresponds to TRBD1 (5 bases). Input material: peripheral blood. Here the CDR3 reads CASSPGGGHIYGYTF. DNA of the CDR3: TGTGCCAGCAGCCCGGGGGGAGGACACATCTATGGCTACACCTTC.